The sample holds a few counts of the clone carrying this T cell receptor (beta chain). Its antigen is not identified. Assay: immunoSEQ multiplex PCR; the TCRdb copy retains only in-frame clones and omits some. The table lists approximately 7,600 clones, 45% to 55% of them singletons. The entry originates in a study of neoadjuvant anti-PD-1 for oral cavity cancer. Study-level background: Non-progressing patients received a fourth nivolumab dose near day 43, then surgery on days 50-56. General study points: Post-treatment tumors with larger preexisting clones showed more shrinkage. TCR analyses covered only a few patients per response group.

The CDR3 totals 14 residues. V was pared by 10 bases and J by 6 bases, with 11 bases of the junction left unmatched. Germline CDR1 reads MNHEY; CDR2 reads SVGAGI. The chain links TRBV6-5 to TRBJ1-5; TRBD1 agrees at 8 bases. Specimen: tumor tissue, collected before nivolumab (anti-PD-1) treatment. This receptor was identified in a person aged 35-79 years with oral cavity squamous cell carcinoma. The CDR3 loop is CATADRAAGQPQHF. Written as DNA, the CDR3 is TGTGCCACCGCGGACAGGGCCGCAGGTCAGCCCCAGCATTTT.